Sequencing of this T cell receptor beta chain was carried out in a study of tumor and adjacent non-tumor tissue in lung cancer listed by TCRdb under 2018. For the wider study: Patients with adenocarcinoma (12), squamous cell carcinoma (2) and small cell lung cancer (1) were included in the cohort. Bulk TCRbeta repertoires were compared between lung tumor tissue and matched distant non-tumor lung tissue obtained from 15 or so lung cancer patients. The approximately 15 patients were aged about 31 to 80 years, included 10 men and 5 women, and had TNM stage I to III disease. More than 25 paired specimens, one tumor and one normal lung sample per patient, were profiled by TCRbeta CDR3 sequencing. Sequencing generated a total of about 130,000,000 productive TCRbeta reads, averaging around 4.2 million reads per sample. Broad study findings and their caveats: With only 15 patients in the cohort, the authors noted that larger samples and more detailed clinical data are needed. Tumor tissue showed significantly greater TCR diversity (inverse Simpson) than normal lung tissue (approximately 400 vs 170, P = 0.0075, Mann-Whitney U test). TCR diversity was significantly higher in younger patients, and higher tumor TCR diversity was associated with shorter overall and disease-free survival. Peripheral blood was not sequenced, so blood TCRbeta repertoires were not examined in the lung cancer patients of the study. The sequencing platform is not named in the methods, and unique molecular identifiers are not mentioned. The top 100 clones accounted for a significantly larger cumulative portion of the repertoire in normal lung than in tumor tissue.

Of note for this clonotype: Its antigen remains undetermined. No clone much larger than this one lies a single base away; base qualities are absent.

RNA was isolated from bulk unsorted tissue, and RNA quality was assessed with a NanoDrop ND-1000 and an Agilent 2100. Newly diagnosed lung cancer patients without prior chemotherapy who had been admitted for thoracic surgery in China between August and November 2014 were enrolled as donors. The study excluded patients who had received radiotherapy or chemotherapy before or who had another cancer at the same time. Surgical tissue pieces of roughly 1-2.1 cm3 were preserved in RNAlater solution and stored at -80 °C until use. The CDR3 covers 15 residues, taking in both the cysteine and the phenylalanine. Left in the record is the CDR3 DNA by itself, 45 bases read in frame from the first base. CDR1 SGHRS and CDR2 YFSETQ were looked up in the germline V gene. V is pared back by 1 base and J by 5 bases, with 15 bases lying between the germline termini. The library was made by multiplex PCR. The instrument given in TCRdb is Illumina HiSeq 2500. TCRbeta libraries were constructed through three rounds of nested PCR with primers (Table S4) according to protocols adapted from ARM-PCR. Before sequencing, PCR products in the 200-500 bp range were cut out of the gel and cleaned up using the QIAquick gel extraction kit. Concerning the study's data processing: Trimmomatic was used to clean the reads, FLASH merged the cleaned reads into complete CDR3 sequences, and MiTCR assigned the sequences to V(D)J germline segments. Clonal diversity was computed as the inverse Simpson's index with VDJtools. Productive reads were defined as in-frame sequences without a premature stop codon. TCRdb redid the processing of the public reads, applying fastp at Q25 and MiXCR, and retained in-frame beta chains. Each CDR3 protein appears once, grouped with its most common genes and DNA. In this record, the V and J calls reflect TCRdb's handling and not the investigators' own analysis. The sample table lists 70,000 to 80,000 distinct CDR3 sequences, 72% of them with a count of one. 8% to 10% of the sample comes from the top ten.

Sequencing was done on a sample of lung tumor tissue. The chain links TRBV5-1 with TRBJ2-5, with the D segment possibly TRBD1 or TRBD2, each aligning over 5 bases. The TCR sequence derives from a woman between 40 and 55 years old with non-small cell lung cancer. The CDR3 region reads CASSLFGQGRETQYF. The base sequence is TGCGCCAGCAGCTTGTTTGGGCAGGGACGCGAGACCCAGTACTTC.